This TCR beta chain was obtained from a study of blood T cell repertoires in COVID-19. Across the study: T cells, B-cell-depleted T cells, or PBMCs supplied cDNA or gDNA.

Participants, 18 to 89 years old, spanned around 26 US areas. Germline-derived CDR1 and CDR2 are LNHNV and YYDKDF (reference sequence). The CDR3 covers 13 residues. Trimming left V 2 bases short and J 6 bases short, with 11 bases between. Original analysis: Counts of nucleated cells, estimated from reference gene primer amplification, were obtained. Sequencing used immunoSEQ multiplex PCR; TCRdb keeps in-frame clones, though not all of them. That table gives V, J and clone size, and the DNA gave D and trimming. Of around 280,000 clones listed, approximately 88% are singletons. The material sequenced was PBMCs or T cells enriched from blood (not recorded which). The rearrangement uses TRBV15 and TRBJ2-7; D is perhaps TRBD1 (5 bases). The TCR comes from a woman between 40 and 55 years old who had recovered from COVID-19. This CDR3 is CATSRRQRSEQYF. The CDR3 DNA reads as TGTGCCACCAGCAGAAGACAGCGATCCGAGCAGTACTTC.